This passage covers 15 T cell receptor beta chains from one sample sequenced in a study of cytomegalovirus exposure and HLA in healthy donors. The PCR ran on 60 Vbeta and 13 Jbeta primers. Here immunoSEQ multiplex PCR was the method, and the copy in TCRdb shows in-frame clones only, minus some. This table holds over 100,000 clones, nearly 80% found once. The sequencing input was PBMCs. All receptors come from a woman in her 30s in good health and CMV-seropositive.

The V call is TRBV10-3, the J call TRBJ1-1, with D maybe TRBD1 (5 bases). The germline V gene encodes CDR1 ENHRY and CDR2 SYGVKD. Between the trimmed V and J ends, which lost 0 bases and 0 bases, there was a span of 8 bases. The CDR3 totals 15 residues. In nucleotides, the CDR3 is TGTGCCATCAGTGAGTCGGCAGGGATGAACACTGAAGCTTTCTTT. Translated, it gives CAISESAGMNTEAFF.

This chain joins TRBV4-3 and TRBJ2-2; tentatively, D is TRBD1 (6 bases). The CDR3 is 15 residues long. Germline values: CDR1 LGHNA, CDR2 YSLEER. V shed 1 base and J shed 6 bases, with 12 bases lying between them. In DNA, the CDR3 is TGCGCCAGCAGCCAAGCCGAGGGGGTTCCCGGGGAGCTGTTTTTT. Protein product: CASSQAEGVPGELFF.

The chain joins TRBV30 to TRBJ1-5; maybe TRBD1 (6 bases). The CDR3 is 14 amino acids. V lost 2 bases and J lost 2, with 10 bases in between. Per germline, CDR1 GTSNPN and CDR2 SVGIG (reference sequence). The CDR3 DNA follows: TGTGCCTGGAGTTCGGCAGGGGGCAATCAGCCCCAGCATTTT. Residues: CAWSSAGGNQPQHF.

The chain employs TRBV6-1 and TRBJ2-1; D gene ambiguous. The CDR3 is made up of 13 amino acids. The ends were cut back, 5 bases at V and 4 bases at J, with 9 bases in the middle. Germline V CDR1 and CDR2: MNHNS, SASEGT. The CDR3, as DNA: TGTGCCAGCAGTCAGGTCGGATACAATGAGCAGTTCTTC. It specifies CASSQVGYNEQFF.

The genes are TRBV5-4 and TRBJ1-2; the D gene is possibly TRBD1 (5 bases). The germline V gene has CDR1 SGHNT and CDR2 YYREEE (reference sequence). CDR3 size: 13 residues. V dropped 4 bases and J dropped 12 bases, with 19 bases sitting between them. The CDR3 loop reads CASSTRRTNNHTF. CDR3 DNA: TGTGCCAGCAGCACCCGAAGGACAAACAATCACACCTTC.

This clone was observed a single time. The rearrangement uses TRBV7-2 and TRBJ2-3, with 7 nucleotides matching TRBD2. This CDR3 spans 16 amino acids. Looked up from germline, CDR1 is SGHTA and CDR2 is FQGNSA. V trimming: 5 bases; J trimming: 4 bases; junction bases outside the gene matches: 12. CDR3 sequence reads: CASSPSASGGSDTQYF. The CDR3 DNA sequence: TGTGCCAGCAGCCCCTCTGCTAGCGGTGGATCAGATACGCAGTATTTT.

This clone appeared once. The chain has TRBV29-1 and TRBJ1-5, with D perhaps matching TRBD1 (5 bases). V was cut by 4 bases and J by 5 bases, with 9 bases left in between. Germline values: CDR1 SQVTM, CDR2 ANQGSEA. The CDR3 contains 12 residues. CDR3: CSVGGRDQPQHF. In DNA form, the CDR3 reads TGCAGCGTTGGGGGCCGGGATCAGCCCCAGCATTTT. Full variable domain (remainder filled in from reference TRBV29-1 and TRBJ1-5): SAVISQKPSRDICQRGTSLTIQCQVDSQVTMMFWYRQQPGQSLTLIATANQGSEATYESGFVIDKFPISRPNLTFSTLTVSNMSPEDSSIYLCSVGGRDQPQHFGDGTRLSIL.

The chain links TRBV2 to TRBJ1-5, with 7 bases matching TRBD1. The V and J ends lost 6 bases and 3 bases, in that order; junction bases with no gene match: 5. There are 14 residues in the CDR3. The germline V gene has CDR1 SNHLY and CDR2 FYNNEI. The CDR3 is CASSATGTNQPQHF. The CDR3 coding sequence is TGTGCCAGCAGCGCGACAGGGACCAATCAGCCCCAGCATTTT.

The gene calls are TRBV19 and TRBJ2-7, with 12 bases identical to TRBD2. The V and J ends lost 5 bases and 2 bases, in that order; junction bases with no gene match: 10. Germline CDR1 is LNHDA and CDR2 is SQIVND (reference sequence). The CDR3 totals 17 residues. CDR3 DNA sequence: TGTGCCAGTAGTCTCGGACTAGCGGGGATATTACCCTACGAGCAGTACTTC. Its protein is CASSLGLAGILPYEQYF. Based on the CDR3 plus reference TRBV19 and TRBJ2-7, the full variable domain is DGGITQSPKYLFRKEGQNVTLSCEQNLNHDAMYWYRQDPGQGLRLIYYSQIVNDFQKGDIAEGYSVSREKKESFPLTVTSAQKNPTAFYLCASSLGLAGILPYEQYFGPGTRLTVT.

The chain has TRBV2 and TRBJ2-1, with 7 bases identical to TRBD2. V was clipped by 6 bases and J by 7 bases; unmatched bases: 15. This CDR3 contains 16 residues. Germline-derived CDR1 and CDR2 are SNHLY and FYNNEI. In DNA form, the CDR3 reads TGTGCCAGCAGAGACTCTTTGGGGGGGGGTAGGAATGAGCAGTTCTTC. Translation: CASRDSLGGGRNEQFF.

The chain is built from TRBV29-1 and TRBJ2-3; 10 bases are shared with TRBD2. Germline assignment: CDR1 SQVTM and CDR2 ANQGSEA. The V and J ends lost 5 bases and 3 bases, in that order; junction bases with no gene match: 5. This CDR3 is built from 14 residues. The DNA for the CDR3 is TGCAGCGTTAATGGAGCGGGGGGGACAGATACGCAGTATTTT. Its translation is CSVNGAGGTDTQYF.

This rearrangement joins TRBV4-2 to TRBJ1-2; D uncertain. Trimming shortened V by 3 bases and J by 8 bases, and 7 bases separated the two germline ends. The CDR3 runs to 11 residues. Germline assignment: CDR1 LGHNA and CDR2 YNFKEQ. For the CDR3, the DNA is TGTGCCAGCAGCCAGGAGGGAGGCTACACCTTC. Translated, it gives CASSQEGGYTF.

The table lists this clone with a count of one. CDR3 in DNA: TGTGCCAGCATAGGTCAGGAAGCCTACGAGCAGTACTTC. Translation: CASIGQEAYEQYF. The V and J genes are TRBV6-1 and TRBJ2-7; no definite D call. V was clipped by 7 bases and J by 2 bases, with 12 bases between them. The CDR3 covers 13 residues. Germline CDR1 is MNHNS and CDR2 is SASEGT.

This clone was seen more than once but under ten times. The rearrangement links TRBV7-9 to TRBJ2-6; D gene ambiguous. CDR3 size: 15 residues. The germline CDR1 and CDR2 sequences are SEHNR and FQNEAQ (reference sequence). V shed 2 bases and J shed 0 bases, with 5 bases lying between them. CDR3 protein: CASSLSRSGANVLTF. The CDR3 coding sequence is TGTGCCAGCAGCTTATCCCGCTCTGGGGCCAACGTCCTGACTTTC.

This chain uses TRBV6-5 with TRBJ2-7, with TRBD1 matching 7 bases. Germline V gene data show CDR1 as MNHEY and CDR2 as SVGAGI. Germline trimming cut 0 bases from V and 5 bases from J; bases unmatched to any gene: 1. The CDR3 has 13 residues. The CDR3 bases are TGTGCCAGCAGTTACTCGACAGGGAACGAGCAGTACTTC. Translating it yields CASSYSTGNEQYF.